This is a list of T cell receptor beta chains from one sample in a study of shared clonotypes between healthy human individuals. Profiled with immunoSEQ multiplex PCR; TCRdb holds only in-frame clones, not every one. The sample shows some 2 million clones, approximately 94% of them seen only once. The specimen was naive CD8+ T cells sorted from blood. Receptors were obtained from a man aged 18 to 29 in good health. CDR3s include the opening cysteine and the closing phenylalanine or tryptophan. The D gene is left open where the match is weak. Clone size is not always given. Where it is, it says once, few, many or a class for expanded clones.

CDR3 DNA,CDR3 protein,D gene,clone size,J gene,V gene
TGCAGCGTTGACCCTCCGGGGGCGCATGGCTACACCTTC,CSVDPPGAHGYTF,NA,NA,TRBJ1-2,TRBV29-1
TGTGCCAGCAGCGAAGGCGCTAGCCGAGGGTACGAGCAGTACTTC,CASSEGASRGYEQYF,NA,NA,TRBJ2-7,TRBV13
TGTGCCATCAGTGCAGGACAGGGCTACGAGCAGTACTTC,CAISAGQGYEQYF,TRBD1,NA,TRBJ2-7,TRBV10-3
TGTGCCAGCAGCACAGCCCCGGGGGCCTACGAGCAGTACTTC,CASSTAPGAYEQYF,NA,NA,TRBJ2-7,TRBV7-2
TGTGCCAGCGACAGCGGGACTGAGCAGTTCTTC,CASDSGTEQFF,TRBD2,NA,TRBJ2-1,TRBV27
TGTGCCAGCAGCGTAGAGGACAGCACAGATACGCAGTATTTT,CASSVEDSTDTQYF,NA,few,TRBJ2-3,TRBV9
TGCGCAGCACAGGGGTGGAATTCACCCCTCCACTTT,CAAQGWNSPLHF,TRBD1,NA,TRBJ1-6,TRBV4-1
TGTGCCAGCAGCTACCTTACTTTCCAGGGGAACACTGAAGCTTTCTTT,CASSYLTFQGNTEAFF,NA,NA,TRBJ1-1,TRBV7-8
TGTGCCAGCAGTTTTGCGGGAGCATCCTACGAGCAGTACTTC,CASSFAGASYEQYF,TRBD2,NA,TRBJ2-7,TRBV27
TGTGCCAGCAGTTACACCCTCCCGAGGGGGGGCGATGGCTACACCTTC,CASSYTLPRGGDGYTF,NA,once,TRBJ1-2,TRBV6-6
TGTGCCAGCACCAGATCGGGGGGTTATGGAAACACCATATATTTT,CASTRSGGYGNTIYF,NA,NA,TRBJ1-3,TRBV6-1
TGTGCCAGCAGCGTAGAGGCGGGGGATGAGCAGTTCTTC,CASSVEAGDEQFF,TRBD2,NA,TRBJ2-1,TRBV9
TGTGCCAGCAGTCTACTACAGGCGTCCTCCTACGAGCAGTACTTC,CASSLLQASSYEQYF,NA,NA,TRBJ2-7,TRBV6-6
TGTGCCAGCAGCCCGGGGTGGCCAGGGGGGAGGGAGCAGTTCTTC,CASSPGWPGGREQFF,NA,NA,TRBJ2-1,TRBV5-6
TGTGCCAGCAGCTTCATGTCTGGGAGGGAGACCCAGTACTTC,CASSFMSGRETQYF,NA,NA,TRBJ2-5,TRBV5-6
TGTGCCAGCAGTTACGGGACAGGGGGTCCAGATACGCAGTATTTT,CASSYGTGGPDTQYF,TRBD1,NA,TRBJ2-3,TRBV6-5
TGTGCCTGGAGTGTAGGGGGTTACTCCTACGAGCAGTACTTC,CAWSVGGYSYEQYF,NA,NA,TRBJ2-7,TRBV30
TGTGCCAGTAGTATCGGACAGGCAGACTACGAGCAGTACTTC,CASSIGQADYEQYF,TRBD1,NA,TRBJ2-7,TRBV19
TGTGCCAGCAGTTACGACAGGAGCTCCCCTAATGAGCAGTTCTTC,CASSYDRSSPNEQFF,NA,once,TRBJ2-1,TRBV6-5
TGCGCCAGCAGCCAAGAAGGGGGTACCCTACAAGCCTATAATTCACCCCTCCACTTT,CASSQEGGTLQAYNSPLHF,NA,NA,TRBJ1-6,TRBV4-1
TGTGCCAGTAGTTACAACACCGGGGAGCTGTTTTTT,CASSYNTGELFF,NA,NA,TRBJ2-2,TRBV19
TGCGCCAGCACCCAGAGGGGGGGGGCAGATACGCAGTATTTT,CASTQRGGADTQYF,NA,NA,TRBJ2-3,TRBV5-1